Shown below are 11 T cell receptor beta chains from a single sample sequenced in a study of CD8 T cells in ankylosing spondylitis. Study observations and caveats: For ankylosing spondylitis blood, a TCR beta motif of under ten highly homologous variants appeared characteristic.

A single record per CDR3 protein comes from TCRdb applying MiXCR to the 5' RACE reads. The data contain under 550,000 distinct CDR3 sequences, roughly a quarter of them singletons. Their antigen targets remain unknown. The sample consisted of blood, either unsorted or a sorted T cell fraction (not recorded which). The receptors come from a male donor with ankylosing spondylitis.

DNA for the CDR3: TGCAGTGCGGTCTGGAGCTCCTATAATTCACCCCTCCACTTT. Encoded protein: CSAVWSSYNSPLHF. The V gene is TRBV20-1, the J gene TRBJ1-6; no clear D. The CDR3 consists of 14 residues. Per the germline V gene, CDR1 is DFQATT and CDR2 is SNEGSKA (reference sequence). The V gene lost 6 bases and the J gene lost 0 bases, with 9 bases spanning the gap.

This rearrangement joins TRBV14 to TRBJ2-1, with 10 bases identical to TRBD2. The V and J ends lost 3 bases and 5 bases, in that order; junction bases with no gene match: 7. The CDR3 consists of 16 residues. Germline assignment: CDR1 SGHDN and CDR2 FVKESK. CDR3 DNA sequence: TGTGCCAGCAGCCACCACCCCGGGACTAGCGACAATGAGCAGTTCTTC. Protein sequence: CASSHHPGTSDNEQFF.

The chain has TRBV6-5 and TRBJ2-3; 9 nucleotides agree with TRBD1. The V gene's germline CDR1 is MNHEY and CDR2 SVGAGI. The V gene end was trimmed by 7 bases and the J gene end by 3 bases; junction bases not matched to a gene: 8. The CDR3 covers 15 residues. In DNA form, the CDR3 reads TGTGCCAGCAATTGGGGACAGGGAAGAACAGATACGCAGTATTTT. Protein: CASNWGQGRTDTQYF.

CDR3 bases: TGTGCCAGCAGTCCAGGACTATCGAGGGCCTACGAGCAGTACTTC. This sequence encodes CASSPGLSRAYEQYF. The gene calls are TRBV12-3 or TRBV12-4 and TRBJ2-7, with D possibly matching TRBD2 (6 bases). This CDR3 is built from 15 residues. Trimming took 5 bases from V and 2 from J, leaving 16 bases between them.

With regard to this clonotype: Its ends do not fully match the called genes, so a read error is possible. This sequence joins TRBV14 and TRBJ2-1; TRBD2 matches at 9 bases. Germline V gene lookup returns CDR1 SGHDN and CDR2 FVKESK. The CDR3 is 13 amino acids. The DNA for the CDR3 is TGTGCCAGCAGCCAAGAAGTTAGCGGGAGTAGGATCTTC. Protein product: CASSQEVSGSRIF.

J is TRBJ2-1 and V is TRBV20-1; 10 bases fit TRBD2. The CDR3 sequence is 15 residues long. V lost 5 bases, J lost 5 bases, and 9 bases stayed unmatched. The V gene's germline CDR1 is DFQATT and CDR2 SNEGSKA (reference sequence). CDR3: CSAGRVGLADNEQFF. In nucleotides, the CDR3 is TGCAGTGCTGGGAGGGTAGGACTAGCGGACAATGAGCAGTTCTTC.

This clonotype occurred a few times. CDR3 sequence reads: CASSLVGLAGVRENTGELFF. The CDR3 DNA is TGTGCCAGCAGTTTAGTGGGACTAGCGGGAGTAAGGGAGAACACCGGGGAGCTGTTTTTT. This chain uses TRBV27 with TRBJ2-2, with 14 bases aligning to TRBD2. Germline V CDR1 and CDR2: MNHEY, SMNVEV (reference sequence). J lost 1 base, V lost 2 bases, and 9 bases had no gene match. CDR3 length: 20 amino acids.

The rearrangement uses TRBV5-6 and TRBJ2-5, with unresolved D. The V gene's germline CDR1 is SGHDT and CDR2 YYEEEE. The CDR3 is 13 residues long. Between the trimmed V and J ends, which lost 3 bases and 0 bases, there was a span of 6 bases. The CDR3 protein is CASSSLDQETQYF. The CDR3 nucleotides read TGTGCCAGCAGCTCCCTCGACCAAGAGACCCAGTACTTC.

This clonotype occurred a few times. The rearrangement uses TRBV5-1 and TRBJ2-3; 9 bases match TRBD2. The CDR3 runs 18 residues. Per germline, CDR1 SGHRS and CDR2 YFSETQ. J was trimmed by 3 bases and V by 0 bases; bases with no gene match: 11. The CDR3 DNA reads TGCGCCAGCAGCTTGGGTAGCGGGGGCCAGATGGGGACAGATACGCAGTATTTT. Its protein is CASSLGSGGQMGTDTQYF.

For the CDR3, the DNA is TGTGCCAGCAGCGTTCAGGGGGCTTATGGTGACACTGAAGCTTTCTTT. Its translation is CASSVQGAYGDTEAFF. J is TRBJ1-1 and V is TRBV9, with TRBD1 matching over 8 bases. V lost 2 bases, J lost 3 bases, and 9 bases stayed unmatched. CDR3 size: 16 residues. The germline gives CDR1 SGDLS, CDR2 YYNGEE.

This clonotype was counted between two and nine times. The chain combines TRBV29-1 with TRBJ1-1; TRBD1 matches 7 bases. Trimming took 6 bases from V and 3 from J; bases not matched to a gene: 7. The length of the CDR3 is 13 residues. Germline values: CDR1 SQVTM, CDR2 ANQGSEA. CDR3 residues: CSVTKGADTEAFF. Written as DNA, the CDR3 is TGCAGCGTAACTAAGGGGGCCGACACTGAAGCTTTCTTT.